The clone carrying this T cell receptor (beta chain) was counted a few times. The antigen remains undetermined. The CDR3 is 14 amino acids. Germline loops: CDR1 SQVTM, CDR2 ANQGSEA. V was cut by 4 bases and J by 4 bases, with 16 bases left in between. The data stem from a study of T cell repertoires in cytomegalovirus infection. Study-wide background: Indications of both CMV infection and matching HLA type were provided by public TCR beta signatures.

Overall study results and limits: It was HLA-C-restricted CMV-specific TCR beta clonotypes that dominated the response ex vivo. Pooled public TCR beta family frequency picked out CMV carriers with the relevant HLA.

One entry per CDR3 protein, called by TCRdb with MiXCR from the reads. Here the sample spans some 300,000 distinct CDR3 sequences, around 9.6% being singletons. The V gene is TRBV29-1, the J gene TRBJ1-1; D unresolved. The TCR was taken from a human donor in good health (CMV status not recorded). Some clones in this sample may be carry-over from other donors' samples. Material: PBMCs. CDR3 in amino acids: CSVGYRAVGTEAFF. In nucleotides, the CDR3 is TGCAGCGTTGGTTACCGCGCGGTAGGCACTGAAGCTTTCTTT.